The 5 T cell receptor beta chains below come from one sample, sequenced in a study of T cell responses to AZD1222 COVID-19 vaccine (dated by TCRdb to about 2021). Libraries were prepared through the immunoSEQ multiplex PCR assay. The immuneACCESS repertoire file appears here via TCRdb, limited to in-frame rearrangements. These files lack a portion of the clones; in checked studies, under half of the deficit traces to unresolved V genes, and the cause of the others is not known. The sample table shows roughly 170,000 clones, and 90% to 95% are seen once. The biggest ten clones account for approximately 1% of the sample. In the paper's terms, the time point label means: baseline before first vaccination. The sequenced sample was peripheral blood, obtained on day 0 of AZD1222 vaccination. Receptors originate from an adult in good health.

The chain is built from TRBV5-1 and TRBJ2-1; D may match TRBD1 or TRBD2 (5 bases each). CDR1 is SGHRS, CDR2 YFSETQ, per germline. Trimming removed 3 bases at V and 2 bases at J, with 9 bases between. The CDR3 has 14 amino acids. CDR3 amino acids: CASSSRGPYNEQFF. For the CDR3, the DNA is TGCGCCAGCAGCTCACGGGGCCCCTACAATGAGCAGTTCTTC.

The chain is built from TRBV24-1 and TRBJ1-5; 10 nucleotides align to TRBD1. CDR1 is KGHDR and CDR2 is SFDVKD in the germline V gene. V shed 5 bases and J 4 bases; nucleotides not matched to a gene: 10. This CDR3 comprises 17 residues. The CDR3: CATSAFGDRGRNQPQHF. DNA of the CDR3: TGTGCCACCAGTGCCTTTGGGGACAGGGGAAGGAATCAGCCCCAGCATTTT.

This clone has just one count. The rearrangement joins TRBV21-1 to TRBJ2-7. TRBV21-1 is recorded as a pseudogene. This CDR3 has 17 residues. For the CDR3, the DNA is TGTGCCAGCAGCAAAGGCTGCCGTGGAAGGCAGCTTTACGAGCAGTACTTC. Translation gives CASSKGCRGRQLYEQYF.

The J gene is TRBJ2-2, the V gene TRBV7-2; TRBD2 agrees at 8 bases. The CDR3 is 16 amino acids. V lost 5 bases, J lost 3 bases, and 8 bases stayed unmatched. CDR1 and CDR2 (germline): SGHTA, FQGNSA. The CDR3 DNA is TGTGCCAGCAGCCCCGGGAGAGCGGGGGACACCGGGGAGCTGTTTTTT. This sequence encodes CASSPGRAGDTGELFF.

In regard to this clone: Other nucleotide sequences from this sample produce the same CDR3. The rearrangement joins TRBV19 to TRBJ1-1; no firm D call. V lost 1 base, J lost 2 bases, and 5 bases lay in between. CDR3 length: 13 amino acids. Germline values: CDR1 LNHDA, CDR2 SQIVND (reference sequence). CDR3 sequence (DNA): TGTGCCAGTAGTATAGGTGGAAACACTGAAGCTTTCTTT. It translates to CASSIGGNTEAFF.